These T cell receptor beta chains were read from a single sample in a study of blood T cells in healthy people across ages. TCRdb reprocessed the 5' RACE reads with MiXCR, giving one entry per CDR3 protein. The sample lists hundreds of thousands of distinct CDR3 sequences, under 25% occurring once. The sample taken for sequencing was blood. The receptors come from a man aged 70 or older in good health. Both conserved end residues are part of each CDR3. D genes are given only for firm matches. Only part of the rows carry a size: once, few, many, or a class if the clone is expanded.

v_call,cdr3_length,j_call,clone_size,d_call,cdr3_aa,cdr3_nt
TRBV10-3,17,TRBJ2-5,.,TRBD2,CAISESLAGGGQETQYF,TGTGCCATCAGTGAGTCACTAGCGGGAGGTGGGCAAGAGACCCAGTACTTC
TRBV5-1,14,TRBJ2-7,.,TRBD2,CASSLGGSPYEQYF,TGCGCCAGCAGCTTGGGCGGGAGCCCCTACGAGCAGTACTTC
TRBV29-1,14,TRBJ2-2,.,.,CSVVEVVGGRELFF,TGCAGCGTTGTCGAAGTGGTCGGAGGGCGGGAGCTGTTTTTT
TRBV5-1,15,TRBJ2-1,many,TRBD1,CASSLAGGTYNEQFF,TGCGCCAGCAGCTTGGCAGGGGGTACCTACAATGAGCAGTTCTTC
TRBV20-1,13,TRBJ2-1,few,TRBD1,CSARGAQGREQFF,TGCAGTGCTAGAGGGGCACAGGGGCGTGAGCAGTTCTTC
TRBV27,18,TRBJ2-7,few,TRBD2,CASSLSASGSLVHYEQYF,TGTGCCAGCAGTTTATCTGCTAGCGGGAGCCTCGTACACTACGAGCAGTACTTC
TRBV20-1,12,TRBJ2-5,few,.,CSANMDTETQYF,TGCAGTGCCAACATGGACACAGAGACCCAGTACTTC
TRBV28,13,TRBJ2-5,few,.,CASSLGTLETQYF,TGTGCCAGCAGTTTAGGGACACTGGAGACCCAGTACTTC
TRBV20-1,13,TRBJ1-3,few,TRBD1,CSAWTGAGNTIYF,TGCAGTGCGTGGACAGGGGCTGGAAACACCATATATTTT
TRBV7-2,17,TRBJ2-4,few,.,CASSKEGGGRPKNIQYF,TGTGCCAGCAGCAAGGAAGGGGGAGGAAGACCCAAAAACATTCAGTACTTC
TRBV3-1,14,TRBJ1-2,.,.,CASSQRDRLWGYTF,TGTGCCAGCAGCCAACGCGACAGGCTGTGGGGCTACACCTTC
TRBV6-4,15,TRBJ2-7,few,TRBD2,CANQKGTSGSYEQYF,TGTGCCAATCAAAAAGGGACTAGCGGCTCCTACGAGCAGTACTTC
TRBV20-1,14,TRBJ2-5,.,.,CSAKSGTYQETQYF,TGCAGTGCGAAATCCGGGACATACCAAGAGACCCAGTACTTC
TRBV6-1,13,TRBJ1-1,.,.,CASSEKQNTEAFF,TGTGCCAGCAGTGAAAAGCAGAACACTGAAGCTTTCTTT
TRBV15,12,TRBJ1-1,.,.,CATSRKDGEAFF,TGTGCCACCAGCAGGAAGGACGGTGAAGCTTTCTTT
TRBV5-1,15,TRBJ1-1,.,.,CASSSGDTMNTEAFF,TGCGCCAGCAGTTCTGGAGACACCATGAACACTGAAGCTTTCTTT
TRBV3-1,14,TRBJ2-1,many,.,CASSGRPSYNEQFF,TGTGCCAGCAGCGGCCGACCCTCCTACAATGAGCAGTTCTTC
TRBV7-9,16,TRBJ2-6,.,.,CASSNQGAAGANVLTF,TGTGCCAGCAGCAACCAGGGAGCCGCTGGGGCCAACGTCCTGACTTTC
TRBV27,16,TRBJ2-1,.,TRBD1,CASRSVDRGLTNEQFF,TGTGCCAGCAGAAGTGTGGACAGGGGGCTAACCAATGAGCAGTTCTTC
TRBV28,14,TRBJ2-1,many,TRBD2,CASQGGSSYNEQFF,TGTGCCAGCCAGGGCGGGAGTTCGTACAATGAGCAGTTCTTC
TRBV20-1,14,TRBJ1-1,.,TRBD1,CSAGDRGVSTEAFF,TGCAGTGCCGGGGACAGGGGCGTCAGCACTGAAGCTTTCTTT
TRBV20-1,16,TRBJ2-1,few,TRBD2,CSARDSTSGRSNEQFF,TGCAGTGCTAGAGATTCGACTAGCGGGAGGTCGAATGAGCAGTTCTTC
TRBV20-1,12,TRBJ2-1,.,TRBD2,CSARREAGEQFF,TGCAGTGCTAGACGGGAGGCGGGTGAGCAGTTCTTC
TRBV4-2,16,TRBJ2-1,once,TRBD2,CASSQGLAGIYNEQFF,TGTGCCAGCAGCCAAGGACTAGCGGGGATCTACAATGAGCAGTTCTTC
TRBV28,14,TRBJ2-7,few,TRBD1,CASSDGQVPYEQYF,TGTGCCAGCAGCGACGGACAGGTCCCCTACGAGCAGTACTTC
TRBV7-9,13,TRBJ2-3,few,.,CASSTSLGEAQYF,TGTGCCAGCAGCACTAGTTTGGGGGAGGCGCAGTATTTT
TRBV5-1,15,TRBJ2-6,.,.,CASSLDFSGANVLTF,TGCGCCAGCAGCCTGGACTTTTCTGGGGCCAACGTCCTGACTTTC
TRBV12-3/TRBV12-4,14,TRBJ2-2,.,.,CASSLNAATGELFF,TGTGCCAGCAGTTTAAACGCAGCCACCGGGGAGCTGTTTTTT
TRBV20-1,15,TRBJ2-3,.,.,CSATTGLSSTDTQYF,TGCAGTGCGACCACAGGGTTGAGTAGCACAGATACGCAGTATTTT
TRBV27,17,TRBJ2-1,few,.,CASSSFALPQNYNEQFF,TGTGCCAGCAGTTCGTTCGCCCTCCCGCAGAATTACAATGAGCAGTTCTTC
TRBV7-2,14,TRBJ1-6,.,.,CASSFRWENSPLHF,TGTGCCAGCAGCTTTAGGTGGGAAAATTCACCCCTCCACTTT
TRBV28,20,TRBJ2-7,.,.,CASSLIIDYHLSTRPYEQYF,TGTGCCAGCAGTCTAATCATAGACTACCATTTATCTACCAGGCCCTACGAGCAGTACTTC
TRBV28,10,TRBJ1-1,.,.,CASSRVRAFF,TGTGCCAGCAGTCGCGTCCGGGCTTTCTTT
TRBV28,13,TRBJ1-2,.,.,CASRDSSFNGYTF,TGTGCCAGCAGGGACAGCTCCTTTAATGGCTACACCTTC
TRBV18,16,TRBJ2-2,.,TRBD1,CASSQIQGAGTGELFF,TGTGCCAGCTCACAGATTCAGGGGGCCGGCACCGGGGAGCTGTTTTTT
TRBV20-1,14,TRBJ1-5,.,.,CSATPGPINQPQHF,TGCAGTGCTACACCGGGACCCATAAATCAGCCCCAGCATTTT
TRBV6-6,12,TRBJ2-5,.,.,CASTSDQETQYF,TGTGCCAGCACCAGCGACCAAGAGACCCAGTACTTC
TRBV6-2/TRBV6-3,14,TRBJ2-5,.,TRBD2,CASSYAGGVETQYF,TGTGCCAGCAGTTACGCGGGAGGAGTGGAGACCCAGTACTTC
TRBV29-1,12,TRBJ1-5,few,.,CSVAAADQPQHF,TGCAGCGTTGCGGCAGCGGATCAGCCCCAGCATTTT
TRBV7-9,17,TRBJ2-5,.,TRBD2,CASSLAPLASGGETQYF,TGTGCCAGCAGCTTAGCTCCACTAGCGAGCGGTGGGGAGACCCAGTACTTC
TRBV6-5,13,TRBJ2-4,.,.,CASSPPIPNIQYF,TGTGCCAGCAGCCCCCCAATCCCAAACATTCAGTACTTC
TRBV27,13,TRBJ1-5,.,.,CASSRASGQPQHF,TGTGCCAGCAGCAGGGCATCTGGGCAGCCCCAGCATTTT
TRBV7-9,16,TRBJ2-5,few,TRBD2,CASSLVLAGDRETQYF,TGTGCCAGCAGCTTAGTCCTAGCGGGAGACCGGGAGACCCAGTACTTC
TRBV28,14,TRBJ2-7,.,.,CASSTLWGGDEQYF,TGTGCCAGCAGTACCCTCTGGGGCGGCGACGAGCAGTACTTC
TRBV20-1,13,TRBJ1-2,few,.,CSAPAATNYGYTF,TGCAGTGCCCCGGCAGCTACTAACTATGGCTACACCTTC
TRBV19,12,TRBJ1-2,few,.,CASRDTLYGYTF,TGTGCCAGTAGGGACACTCTCTATGGCTACACCTTC
TRBV20-1,12,TRBJ2-7,.,TRBD1,CSAQGATYEQYF,TGCAGTGCCCAGGGGGCTACCTACGAGCAGTACTTC
TRBV28,16,TRBJ2-7,few,.,CASSPRMGESTYEQYF,TGTGCCAGCAGTCCCCGAATGGGGGAGAGTACCTACGAGCAGTACTTC
TRBV20-1,9,TRBJ2-1,.,.,CSARDPQFF,TGCAGTGCTAGAGATCCCCAGTTCTTC
TRBV9,16,TRBJ2-3,.,TRBD2,CASSDRTSGVFNTQYF,TGTGCCAGCAGCGACCGGACTAGCGGGGTTTTCAATACGCAGTATTTT
TRBV5-1,15,TRBJ2-2,.,TRBD1,CASTPRDSITGELFF,TGCGCCAGCACACCCCGGGACAGCATCACCGGGGAGCTGTTTTTT